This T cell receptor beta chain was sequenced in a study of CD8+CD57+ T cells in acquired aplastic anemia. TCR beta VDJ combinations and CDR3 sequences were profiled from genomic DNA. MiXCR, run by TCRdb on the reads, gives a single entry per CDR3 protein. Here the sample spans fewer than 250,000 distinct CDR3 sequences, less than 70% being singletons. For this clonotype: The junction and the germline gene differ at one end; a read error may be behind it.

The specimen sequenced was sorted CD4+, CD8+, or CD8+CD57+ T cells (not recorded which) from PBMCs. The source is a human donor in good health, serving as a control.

The CDR3 bases are TGTGCCAGCAGTTACTCGTCTAGCGGGAGAGAGACCCAGTACTTC. Its translation: CASSYSSSGRETQYF. The chain joins TRBV10-3 to TRBJ2-5, with TRBD2 identical over 10 bases. The CDR3 length is 15 residues. The germline V gene encodes CDR1 ENHRY and CDR2 SYGVKD.